What follows are 2 T cell receptor beta chains derived from one specimen sequenced in a study of T-cell reconstitution after alpha-beta-depleted transplantation in children. Unique molecular identifiers were incorporated during preparation of the TCRbeta library. TCRdb fed the PCR reads into MiXCR, producing one record per CDR3 protein. The sample consists of 700,000 to 950,000 distinct CDR3 sequences, roughly 16% of them appearing once. The source was PBMCs, mostly from graft donor cells, collected 360 days after TCRalphabeta/CD19-depleted stem cell transplant. The receptors come from a male patient younger than 18 who had a stem cell transplant for acute lymphoblastic leukemia, so the T cells may come from the graft donor.

CDR3 in DNA: TGCGCCAGCAGCTTCAACCGGCTAGCAGATACGCAGTATTTT. Its translation: CASSFNRLADTQYF. This rearrangement joins TRBV5-1 to TRBJ2-3; D gene uncertain. The CDR3 consists of 14 residues. CDR1 and CDR2 (germline): SGHRS, YFSETQ. Trimming took 2 bases from V and 4 from J, leaving 11 bases between them.

The V call is TRBV11-3, the J call TRBJ1-5; D unresolved. Trimming pared 0 bases from V and 3 bases from J, leaving 15 bases between. Germline values: CDR1 SGHNT, CDR2 YENEEA. The CDR3 consists of 17 residues. The CDR3 is CASSLERLSTFNQPQHF. For the CDR3, the DNA is TGTGCCAGCAGCTTAGAGCGTTTGAGTACTTTCAATCAGCCCCAGCATTTT.